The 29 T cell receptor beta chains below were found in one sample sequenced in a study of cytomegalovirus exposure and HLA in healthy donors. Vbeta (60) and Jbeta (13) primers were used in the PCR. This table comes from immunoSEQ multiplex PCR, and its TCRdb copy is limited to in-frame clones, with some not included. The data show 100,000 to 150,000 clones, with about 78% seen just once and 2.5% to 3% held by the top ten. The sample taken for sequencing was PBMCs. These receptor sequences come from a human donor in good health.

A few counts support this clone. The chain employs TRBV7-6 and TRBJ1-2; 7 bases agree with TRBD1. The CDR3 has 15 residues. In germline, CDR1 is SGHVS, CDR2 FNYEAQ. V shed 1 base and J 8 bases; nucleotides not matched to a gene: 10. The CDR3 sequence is CASSLDLGQSAGYTF. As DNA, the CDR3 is TGTGCCAGCAGCTTAGATTTGGGACAGAGTGCAGGCTACACCTTC.

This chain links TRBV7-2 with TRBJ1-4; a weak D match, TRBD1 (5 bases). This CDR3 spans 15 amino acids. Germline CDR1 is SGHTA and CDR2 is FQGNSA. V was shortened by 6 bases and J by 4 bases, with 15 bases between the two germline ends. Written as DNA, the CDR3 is TGTGCCAGCAGGGCAGGGACTTCCCTTAATGAAAAACTGTTTTTT. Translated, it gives CASRAGTSLNEKLFF.

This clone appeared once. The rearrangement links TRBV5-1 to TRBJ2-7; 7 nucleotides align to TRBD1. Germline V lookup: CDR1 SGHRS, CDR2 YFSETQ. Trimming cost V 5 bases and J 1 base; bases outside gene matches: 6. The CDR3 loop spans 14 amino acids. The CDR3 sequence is CASRHYRGSYEQYF. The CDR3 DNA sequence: TGCGCCAGCAGACACTACAGGGGTTCCTACGAGCAGTACTTC.

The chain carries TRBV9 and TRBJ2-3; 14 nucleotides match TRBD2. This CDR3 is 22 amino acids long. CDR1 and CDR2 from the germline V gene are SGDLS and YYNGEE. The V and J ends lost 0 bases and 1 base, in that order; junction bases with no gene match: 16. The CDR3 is CASSVATGTSGSFLLGTDTQYF. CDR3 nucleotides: TGTGCCAGCAGCGTAGCTACCGGGACTAGCGGGAGTTTTCTATTGGGCACAGATACGCAGTATTTT.

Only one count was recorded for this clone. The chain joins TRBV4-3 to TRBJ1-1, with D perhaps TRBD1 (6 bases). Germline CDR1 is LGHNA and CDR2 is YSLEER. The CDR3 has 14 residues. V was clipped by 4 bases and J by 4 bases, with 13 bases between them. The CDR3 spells CASSLPRGGTEAFF. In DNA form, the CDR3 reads TGCGCCAGCAGCCTCCCGAGGGGGGGCACTGAAGCTTTCTTT.

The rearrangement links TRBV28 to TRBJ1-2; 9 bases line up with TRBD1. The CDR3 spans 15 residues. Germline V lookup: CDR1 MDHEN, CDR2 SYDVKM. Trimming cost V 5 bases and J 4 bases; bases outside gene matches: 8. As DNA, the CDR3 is TGTGCCAGCAGTCCACCCACAGGGGGCGTCTATGGCTACACCTTC. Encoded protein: CASSPPTGGVYGYTF.

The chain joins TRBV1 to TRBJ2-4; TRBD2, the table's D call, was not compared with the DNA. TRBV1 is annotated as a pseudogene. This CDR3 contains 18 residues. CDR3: CTSSRGLAQRRPKNIQYF. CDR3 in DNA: TGCACCAGCAGCCGAGGACTAGCACAACGGAGGCCCAAAAACATTCAGTACTTC.

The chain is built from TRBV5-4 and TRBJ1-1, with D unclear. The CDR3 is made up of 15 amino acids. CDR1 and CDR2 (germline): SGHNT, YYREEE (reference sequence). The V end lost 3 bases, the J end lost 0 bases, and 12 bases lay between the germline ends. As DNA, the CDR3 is TGTGCCAGCAGCTCGGCTGACTCTCTGAACACTGAAGCTTTCTTT. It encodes CASSSADSLNTEAFF.

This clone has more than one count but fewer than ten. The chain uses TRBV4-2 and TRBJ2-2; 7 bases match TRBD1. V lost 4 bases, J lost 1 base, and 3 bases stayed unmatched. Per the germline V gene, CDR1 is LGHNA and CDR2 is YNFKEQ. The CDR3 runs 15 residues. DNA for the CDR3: TGTGCCAGCAGCCTTAGGACAGGGAACACCGGGGAGCTGTTTTTT. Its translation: CASSLRTGNTGELFF.

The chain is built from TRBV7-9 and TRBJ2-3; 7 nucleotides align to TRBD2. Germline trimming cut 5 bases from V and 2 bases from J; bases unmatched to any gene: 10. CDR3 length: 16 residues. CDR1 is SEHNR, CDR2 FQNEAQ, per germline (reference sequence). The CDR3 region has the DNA TGTGCCAGCAGCCCCGGTCATACTAGCGTCACAGATACGCAGTATTTT. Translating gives CASSPGHTSVTDTQYF.

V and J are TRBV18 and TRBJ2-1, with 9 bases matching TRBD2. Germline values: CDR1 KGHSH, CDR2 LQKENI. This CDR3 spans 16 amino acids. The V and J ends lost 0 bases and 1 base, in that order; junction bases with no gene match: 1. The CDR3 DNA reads TGTGCCAGCTCACCACCGGCGGGAGGGTCCTACAATGAGCAGTTCTTC. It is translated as CASSPPAGGSYNEQFF.

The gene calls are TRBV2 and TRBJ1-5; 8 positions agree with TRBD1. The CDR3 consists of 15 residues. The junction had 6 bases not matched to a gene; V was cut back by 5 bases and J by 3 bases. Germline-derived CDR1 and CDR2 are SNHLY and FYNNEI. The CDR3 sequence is CASSRDRLPNQPQHF. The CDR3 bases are TGTGCCAGCAGTCGGGACAGGCTCCCCAATCAGCCCCAGCATTTT.

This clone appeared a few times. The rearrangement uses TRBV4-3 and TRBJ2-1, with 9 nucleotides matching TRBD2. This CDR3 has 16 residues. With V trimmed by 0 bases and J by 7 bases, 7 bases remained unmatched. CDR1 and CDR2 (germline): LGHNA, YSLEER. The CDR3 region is CASSQEFSGGGNEQFF. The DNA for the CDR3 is TGCGCCAGCAGCCAAGAGTTTAGCGGGGGTGGGAATGAGCAGTTCTTC.

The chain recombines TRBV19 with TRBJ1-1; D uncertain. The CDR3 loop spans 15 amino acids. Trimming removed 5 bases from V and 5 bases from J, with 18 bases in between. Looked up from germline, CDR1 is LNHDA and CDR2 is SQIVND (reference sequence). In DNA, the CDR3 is TGTGCCAGTAGTCTACTCACGACGGAGGGAACTGAAGCTTTCTTT. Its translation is CASSLLTTEGTEAFF. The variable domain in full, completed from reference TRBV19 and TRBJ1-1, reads DGGITQSPKYLFRKEGQNVTLSCEQNLNHDAMYWYRQDPGQGLRLIYYSQIVNDFQKGDIAEGYSVSREKKESFPLTVTSAQKNPTAFYLCASSLLTTEGTEAFFGQGTRLTVV.

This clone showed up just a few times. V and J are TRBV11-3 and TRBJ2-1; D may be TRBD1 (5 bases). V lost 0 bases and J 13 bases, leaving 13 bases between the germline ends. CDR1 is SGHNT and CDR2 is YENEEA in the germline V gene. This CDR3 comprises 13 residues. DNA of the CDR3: TGTGCCAGCAGCTTAGAAGGGGTGGCTACCCAGTTCTTC. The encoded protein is CASSLEGVATQFF.

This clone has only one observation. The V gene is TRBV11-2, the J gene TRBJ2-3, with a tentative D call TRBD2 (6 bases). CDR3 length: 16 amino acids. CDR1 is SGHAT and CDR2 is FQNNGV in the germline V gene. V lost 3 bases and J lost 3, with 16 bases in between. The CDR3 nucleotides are TGTGCCAGCAGCTTCCGGGACTCGGGGTCGACAGATACGCAGTATTTT. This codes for CASSFRDSGSTDTQYF. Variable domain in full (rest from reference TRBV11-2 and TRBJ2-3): EAGVAQSPRYKIIEKRQSVAFWCNPISGHATLYWYQQILGQGPKLLIQFQNNGVVDDSQLPKDRFSAERLKGVDSTLKIQPAKLEDSAVYLCASSFRDSGSTDTQYFGPGTRLTVL.

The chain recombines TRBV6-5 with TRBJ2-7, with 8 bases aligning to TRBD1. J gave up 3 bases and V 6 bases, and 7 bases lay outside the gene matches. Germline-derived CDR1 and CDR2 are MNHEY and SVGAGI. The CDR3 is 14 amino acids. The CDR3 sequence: CASSVSGQGYEQYF. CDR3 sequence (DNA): TGTGCCAGCAGCGTTAGCGGACAGGGCTACGAGCAGTACTTC.

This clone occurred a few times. DNA for the CDR3: TGTGCCAGCAGCGCCACAGGGGCTCGCTCTGGAAACACCATATATTTT. Its translation is CASSATGARSGNTIYF. The genes are TRBV9 and TRBJ1-3, with 7 nucleotides matching TRBD1. This CDR3 has 16 amino acids. V lost 3 bases to trimming and J lost 0 bases; unmatched junction nucleotides: 6. Germline V gives CDR1 SGDLS, CDR2 YYNGEE.

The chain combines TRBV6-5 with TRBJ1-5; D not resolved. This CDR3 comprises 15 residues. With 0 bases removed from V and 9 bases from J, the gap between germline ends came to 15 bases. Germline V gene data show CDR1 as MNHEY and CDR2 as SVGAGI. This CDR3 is CASSYSSSPLGPQHF. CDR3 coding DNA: TGTGCCAGCAGTTACTCATCATCCCCCCTAGGGCCCCAGCATTTT.

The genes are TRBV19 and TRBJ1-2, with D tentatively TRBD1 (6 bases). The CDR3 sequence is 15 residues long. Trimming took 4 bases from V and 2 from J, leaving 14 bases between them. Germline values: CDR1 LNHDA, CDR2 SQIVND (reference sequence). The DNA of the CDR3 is TGTGCCAGTAGTACAACAGGGTTTTCCAACTATGGCTACACCTTC. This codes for CASSTTGFSNYGYTF. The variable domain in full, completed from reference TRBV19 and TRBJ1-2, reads DGGITQSPKYLFRKEGQNVTLSCEQNLNHDAMYWYRQDPGQGLRLIYYSQIVNDFQKGDIAEGYSVSREKKESFPLTVTSAQKNPTAFYLCASSTTGFSNYGYTFGSGTRLTVV.

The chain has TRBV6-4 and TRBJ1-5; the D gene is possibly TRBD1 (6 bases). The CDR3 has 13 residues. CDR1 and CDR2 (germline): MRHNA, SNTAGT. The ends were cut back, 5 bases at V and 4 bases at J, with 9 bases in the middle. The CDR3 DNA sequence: TGTGCCAGCAGTCGGGACACTAATCAGCCCCAGCATTTT. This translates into CASSRDTNQPQHF.

In DNA, the CDR3 is TGCAGCGTTGACGGGGGACTAGCGGGCAGGGGGGAGCTGTTTTTT. It is translated as CSVDGGLAGRGELFF. J is TRBJ2-2 and V is TRBV29-1; 12 nucleotides align to TRBD2. Germline V lookup: CDR1 SQVTM, CDR2 ANQGSEA. The CDR3 has 15 residues. J lost 8 bases, V lost 3 bases, and 7 bases had no gene match.

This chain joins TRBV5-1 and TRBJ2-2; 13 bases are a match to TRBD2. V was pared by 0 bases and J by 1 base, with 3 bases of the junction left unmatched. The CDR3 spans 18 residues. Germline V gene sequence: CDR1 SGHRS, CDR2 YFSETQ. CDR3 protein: CASSLEGLAGMNTGELFF. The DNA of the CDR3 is TGCGCCAGCAGCTTGGAGGGACTAGCGGGAATGAACACCGGGGAGCTGTTTTTT.

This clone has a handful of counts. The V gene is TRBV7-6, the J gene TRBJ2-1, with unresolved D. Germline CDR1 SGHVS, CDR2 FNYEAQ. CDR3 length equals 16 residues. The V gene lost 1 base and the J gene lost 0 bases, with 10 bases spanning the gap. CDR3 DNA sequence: TGTGCCAGCAGCTTAGAGGTTCGGAGCTCCTACAATGAGCAGTTCTTC. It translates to CASSLEVRSSYNEQFF. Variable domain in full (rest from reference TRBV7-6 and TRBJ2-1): GAGVSQSPRYKVTKRGQDVALRCDPISGHVSLYWYRQALGQGPEFLTYFNYEAQQDKSGLPNDRFSAERPEGSISTLTIQRTEQRDSAMYRCASSLEVRSSYNEQFFGPGTRLTVL.

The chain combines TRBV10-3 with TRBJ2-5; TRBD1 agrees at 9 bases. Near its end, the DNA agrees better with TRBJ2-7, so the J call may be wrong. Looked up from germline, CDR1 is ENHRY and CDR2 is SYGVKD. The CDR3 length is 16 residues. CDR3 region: CAISGTGTGRGFEQYF. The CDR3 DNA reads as TGTGCCATCAGTGGGACCGGGACAGGGAGAGGCTTCGAGCAGTACTTC.

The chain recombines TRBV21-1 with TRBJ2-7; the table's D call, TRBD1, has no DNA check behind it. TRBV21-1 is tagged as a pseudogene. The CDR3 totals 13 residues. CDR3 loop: CASRDTCSYEQYF. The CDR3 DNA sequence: TGTGCCAGCCGGGACACATGCTCCTACGAGCAGTACTTC.

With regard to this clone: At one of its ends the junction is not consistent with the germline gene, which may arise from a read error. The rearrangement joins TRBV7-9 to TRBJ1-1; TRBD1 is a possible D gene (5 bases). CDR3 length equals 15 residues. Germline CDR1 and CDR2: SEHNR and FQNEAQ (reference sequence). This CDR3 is CSSNRWGGLNTEAFF. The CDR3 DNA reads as TGTTCCAGCAACCGCTGGGGGGGTCTGAACACTGAAGCTTTCTTT. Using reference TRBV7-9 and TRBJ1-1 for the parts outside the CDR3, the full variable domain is DTGVSQNPRHKITKRGQNVTFRCDPISEHNRLYWYRQTLGQGPEFLTYFQNEAQLEKSRLLSDRFSAERPKGSFSTLEIQRTEQGDSAMYLCSSNRWGGLNTEAFFGQGTRLTVV.

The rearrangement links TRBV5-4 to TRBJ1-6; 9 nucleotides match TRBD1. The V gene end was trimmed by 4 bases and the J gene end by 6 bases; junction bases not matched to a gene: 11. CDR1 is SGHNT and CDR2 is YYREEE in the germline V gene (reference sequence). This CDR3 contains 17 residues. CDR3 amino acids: CASSQSTGTGINSPLHF. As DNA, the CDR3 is TGTGCCAGCAGCCAATCTACCGGGACAGGGATTAATTCACCCCTCCACTTT.

For the CDR3, the DNA is TGTGCCAGCAGACACGGACAGGGGGGCGAGCAGTACTTC. This gives the protein CASRHGQGGEQYF. The V gene is TRBV4-2, the J gene TRBJ2-5, with 10 bases matching TRBD1. The end of the DNA is better explained by TRBJ2-7, so the J call may be wrong. This CDR3 is 13 amino acids long. CDR1 is LGHNA and CDR2 is YNFKEQ in the germline V gene.